This is a list of T cell receptor beta chains from one sample in a study of early stage breast cancer tumors. TCRdb keeps only in-frame clones here, not all; method: immunoSEQ multiplex PCR. The sample consists of tens of thousands of clones, around nine tenths of them appearing once. What was sequenced was blood. The receptors here all came from a person between 70 and 80 years old with breast cancer. CDR3s include the opening cysteine and the closing phenylalanine or tryptophan. Each record gives: V gene, clone size, J gene, D gene, CDR3 protein, CDR3 DNA. A D gene is named only where the DNA matches it firmly. The size field is filled for only some rows; it gives once, few, many or a size class.

V: TRBV5-6
size: NA
J: TRBJ1-2
D: NA
CDR3: CASSVPGAYTF
DNA: TGTGCCAGCAGCGTCCCGGGAGCCTACACCTTC

V: TRBV9
size: NA
J: TRBJ1-2
D: NA
CDR3: CASSGRTAGIYGYTF
DNA: TGTGCCAGCAGCGGACGGACAGCGGGAATCTATGGCTACACCTTC

V: TRBV30
size: NA
J: TRBJ2-1
D: NA
CDR3: CAWRRQGPYEQFF
DNA: TGTGCCTGGAGGAGGCAGGGTCCCTATGAGCAGTTCTTC

V: TRBV28
size: NA
J: TRBJ2-6
D: NA
CDR3: CASSFVLGAGANVLTF
DNA: TGTGCCAGCAGTTTCGTCCTAGGGGCTGGGGCCAACGTCCTGACTTTC

V: TRBV5-1
size: NA
J: TRBJ2-3
D: NA
CDR3: CASSFGPGTDTQYF
DNA: TGCGCCAGCAGCTTTGGCCCCGGCACAGATACGCAGTATTTT

V: TRBV18
size: NA
J: TRBJ2-7
D: NA
CDR3: CASSSSGTGNTYEQYF
DNA: TGTGCCAGCTCCTCTAGCGGGACAGGAAACACGTACGAGCAGTACTTC

V: TRBV5-4
size: once
J: TRBJ1-6
D: NA
CDR3: CASSLTVYNSPLHF
DNA: TGTGCCAGCAGCTTGACAGTCTATAATTCACCCCTCCACTTT

V: TRBV9
size: NA
J: TRBJ1-6
D: NA
CDR3: CASSVRALSSYNSPLHF
DNA: TGTGCCAGCAGCGTAAGAGCTCTGAGCTCCTATAATTCACCCCTCCACTTT

V: TRBV6-5
size: NA
J: TRBJ2-3
D: NA
CDR3: CASSYRGSHTQYF
DNA: TGTGCCAGCAGTTACCGAGGGTCACATACGCAGTATTTT

V: TRBV7-9
size: NA
J: TRBJ1-1
D: NA
CDR3: CASSLTGGRGMNTEAFF
DNA: TGTGCCAGCAGCTTAACGGGAGGACGGGGGATGAACACTGAAGCTTTCTTT

V: TRBV19
size: NA
J: TRBJ2-1
D: TRBD2
CDR3: CASRDGTSGMNEQFF
DNA: TGTGCCAGTAGGGACGGGACTAGCGGGATGAATGAGCAGTTCTTC

V: TRBV27
size: few
J: TRBJ1-2
D: NA
CDR3: CASSLGHPYGYTF
DNA: TGTGCCAGCAGTTTGGGACATCCATATGGCTACACCTTC

V: TRBV11-2
size: NA
J: TRBJ2-6
D: TRBD2
CDR3: CASSLKGLAGDSGANVLTF
DNA: TGTGCCAGCAGCTTAAAGGGACTAGCGGGAGATTCCGGGGCCAACGTCCTGACTTTC

V: TRBV27
size: NA
J: TRBJ1-4
D: NA
CDR3: CASSTDRRNEKLFF
DNA: TGTGCCAGCAGTACCGACAGACGAAATGAAAAACTGTTTTTT

V: TRBV14
size: few
J: TRBJ1-1
D: NA
CDR3: CASSQDWQGRTEAFF
DNA: TGTGCCAGCAGCCAAGATTGGCAGGGGAGAACTGAAGCTTTCTTT

V: TRBV7-9
size: NA
J: TRBJ2-2
D: TRBD2
CDR3: CASSSGLAGANTGELFF
DNA: TGTGCCAGCAGCTCCGGACTAGCGGGGGCGAACACCGGGGAGCTGTTTTTT

V: TRBV5-1
size: NA
J: TRBJ1-1
D: NA
CDR3: CASSLSSNTEAFF
DNA: TGCGCCAGCAGCTTGTCTTCGAACACTGAAGCTTTCTTT

V: TRBV28
size: NA
J: TRBJ2-4
D: TRBD2
CDR3: CASSPPGLAGYGGNIQYF
DNA: TGTGCCAGCAGTCCCCCGGGACTAGCGGGATACGGAGGGAACATTCAGTACTTC

V: TRBV7-2
size: NA
J: TRBJ2-1
D: TRBD2
CDR3: CASSPPSAGRAFEQFF
DNA: TGTGCCAGCAGCCCACCCTCAGCGGGGCGAGCTTTCGAGCAGTTCTTC

V: TRBV28
size: once
J: TRBJ2-4
D: TRBD2
CDR3: CASSLLAEGAKNIQYF
DNA: TGTGCCAGCAGTTTACTAGCGGAGGGGGCCAAAAACATTCAGTACTTC

V: TRBV5-4
size: NA
J: TRBJ2-6
D: NA
CDR3: CASSLAGSGANVLTF
DNA: TGTGCCAGCAGCTTGGCAGGCTCTGGGGCCAACGTCCTGACTTTC

V: TRBV2
size: NA
J: TRBJ2-2
D: NA
CDR3: CASRLGPNTGELFF
DNA: TGTGCCAGCAGACTCGGTCCGAACACCGGGGAGCTGTTTTTT

V: TRBV7-3
size: few
J: TRBJ2-7
D: NA
CDR3: CASTSFTSRLVDF
DNA: TGTGCCAGCACCTCCTTTACGAGTAGGCTAGTCGACTTC

V: TRBV7-8
size: NA
J: TRBJ1-4
D: NA
CDR3: CASSSGSWHEKLFF
DNA: TGTGCCAGCAGCTCCGGGAGCTGGCATGAAAAACTGTTTTTT

V: TRBV15
size: once
J: TRBJ2-1
D: TRBD2
CDR3: CATKREAYNEQFF
DNA: TGTGCCACCAAGCGGGAAGCCTACAATGAGCAGTTCTTC

V: TRBV9
size: once
J: TRBJ2-7
D: TRBD2
CDR3: CASSVGRRGGSGDEQYF
DNA: TGTGCCAGCAGCGTAGGACGACGGGGGGGCTCCGGCGACGAGCAGTACTTC

V: TRBV10-1
size: NA
J: TRBJ1-1
D: NA
CDR3: CASSEQGVNTEAFF
DNA: TGCGCCAGCAGTGAACAGGGAGTGAACACTGAAGCTTTCTTT

V: TRBV1
size: few
J: TRBJ1-6
D: NA
CDR3: CTSSRPTGGDNSPLHF
DNA: TGCACCAGCAGCCGCCCGACAGGGGGGGATAATTCACCCCTCCACTTT

V: TRBV5-1
size: NA
J: TRBJ2-2
D: TRBD2
CDR3: CASSLSGLAGGNTGELFF
DNA: TGCGCCAGCAGTTTGTCCGGACTAGCGGGAGGGAACACCGGGGAGCTGTTTTTT

V: TRBV19
size: NA
J: TRBJ1-3
D: TRBD1
CDR3: CASSIRTTGAPGNTIYF
DNA: TGTGCCAGTAGTATAAGGACCACAGGGGCCCCTGGAAACACCATATATTTT

V: TRBV6-5
size: NA
J: TRBJ1-1
D: TRBD1
CDR3: CASKTPGQGNTEAFF
DNA: TGTGCCAGCAAAACCCCGGGACAGGGGAACACTGAAGCTTTCTTT

V: TRBV6-5
size: NA
J: TRBJ1-1
D: TRBD1
CDR3: CASRRQGLNTEAFF
DNA: TGTGCCAGCAGACGACAGGGGTTGAACACTGAAGCTTTCTTT

V: TRBV5-1
size: few
J: TRBJ1-2
D: NA
CDR3: CASSLADYGYTF
DNA: TGCGCCAGCAGCTTGGCTGACTATGGCTACACCTTC

V: TRBV12-5
size: NA
J: TRBJ2-1
D: NA
CDR3: CASGLVSSGNTYNEQFF
DNA: TGTGCTAGTGGTTTGGTATCATCGGGGAATACCTACAATGAGCAGTTCTTC

V: TRBV25-1
size: NA
J: TRBJ2-2
D: NA
CDR3: CASVVAWTVNTGELFF
DNA: TGTGCCAGCGTAGTCGCGTGGACAGTGAACACCGGGGAGCTGTTTTTT

V: TRBV18
size: once
J: TRBJ1-2
D: TRBD1
CDR3: CASSGQETVNF
DNA: TGTGCCAGCTCAGGACAGGAGACAGTGAACTTC

V: TRBV19
size: NA
J: TRBJ2-5
D: TRBD1
CDR3: CASRDRGVSQETQYF
DNA: TGTGCCAGTAGGGACAGGGGGGTGTCCCAAGAGACCCAGTACTTC

V: TRBV18
size: NA
J: TRBJ2-1
D: NA
CDR3: CASSLSGSSYNEQFF
DNA: TGTGCCAGCTCCCTCAGCGGTTCCTCCTACAATGAGCAGTTCTTC

V: TRBV18
size: NA
J: TRBJ1-1
D: TRBD1
CDR3: CASSPLDREVRYTEAFF
DNA: TGTGCCAGCTCACCTTTGGACAGGGAGGTTCGGTACACTGAAGCTTTCTTT

V: TRBV6-5
size: NA
J: TRBJ2-7
D: TRBD2
CDR3: CASSPGGLGDYEQYF
DNA: TGTGCCAGCAGCCCGGGGGGACTAGGGGACTACGAGCAGTACTTC

V: TRBV5-6
size: NA
J: TRBJ2-2
D: NA
CDR3: CASSLGRVTGELFF
DNA: TGTGCCAGCAGCTTGGGCCGGGTCACCGGGGAGCTGTTTTTT

V: TRBV23-1
size: NA
J: TRBJ1-3
D: NA
CDR3: CASSQSPVGGNTIYF
DNA: TGCGCCAGCAGTCAATCGCCGGTTGGCGGGAACACCATATATTTT

V: TRBV28
size: NA
J: TRBJ2-1
D: TRBD1
CDR3: CASGPGQVSYNEQFF
DNA: TGTGCCAGCGGCCCCGGACAGGTCTCCTACAATGAGCAGTTCTTC

V: TRBV4-2
size: NA
J: TRBJ2-2
D: TRBD1
CDR3: CASSQERGRLNVELFF
DNA: TGTGCCAGCAGCCAAGAGAGGGGGCGTTTAAATGTGGAGCTGTTTTTT

V: TRBV14
size: NA
J: TRBJ1-2
D: TRBD1
CDR3: CASSPRGFFYGYTF
DNA: TGTGCCAGCAGCCCCAGGGGGTTCTTCTATGGCTACACCTTC

V: TRBV7-3
size: NA
J: TRBJ2-1
D: TRBD1
CDR3: CASSSTGGGNEQFF
DNA: TGTGCCAGCAGCTCGACAGGGGGCGGGAATGAGCAGTTCTTC

V: TRBV7-2
size: NA
J: TRBJ2-7
D: NA
CDR3: CASSATGYEQYF
DNA: TGTGCCAGCAGCGCGACAGGCTACGAGCAGTACTTC

V: TRBV10-2
size: NA
J: TRBJ2-3
D: NA
CDR3: CASRAGESTDTQYF
DNA: TGCGCCAGCAGGGCAGGGGAGAGCACAGATACGCAGTATTTT

V: TRBV28
size: NA
J: TRBJ2-7
D: TRBD1
CDR3: CASSLGQGVYEQYF
DNA: TGTGCCAGCAGTTTAGGACAGGGGGTCTACGAGCAGTACTTC

V: TRBV5-1
size: once
J: TRBJ2-1
D: NA
CDR3: CASSFSRVYEQFF
DNA: TGCGCCAGCAGCTTCTCCCGGGTTTATGAGCAGTTCTTC

V: TRBV29-1
size: few
J: TRBJ2-7
D: TRBD1
CDR3: CSVIRDRGISEQYF
DNA: TGCAGCGTTATCCGGGACAGGGGGATTAGTGAGCAGTACTTC

V: TRBV19
size: NA
J: TRBJ1-2
D: NA
CDR3: CASSIVPRDGYTF
DNA: TGTGCCAGTAGTATAGTCCCACGGGATGGCTACACCTTC